The sequence of this TCR beta chain was determined in a study of T cell repertoires in cytomegalovirus infection. Whole-study context: Public TCR beta signatures provided an indication of both CMV infection and a matching HLA type.

TCRdb passed the reads through MiXCR, listing each CDR3 protein once. The sample holds around 530,000 distinct CDR3 sequences, approximately 25% seen once. V lost 8 bases to trimming and J lost 3 bases, with 17 bases between them. Germline V gene lookup returns CDR1 MDHEN and CDR2 SYDVKM. This CDR3 is 15 amino acids long. The genes are TRBV28 and TRBJ2-1; no reliable D call. The sample consisted of PBMCs. The clonotype was recovered from a human donor in good health (CMV status not recorded). Some clones in this sample may be carry-over from other donors' samples. The CDR3 loop is CASQVGGSFYNEQFF. The CDR3 DNA is TGTGCCAGCCAAGTAGGTGGCTCCTTCTACAATGAGCAGTTCTTC.